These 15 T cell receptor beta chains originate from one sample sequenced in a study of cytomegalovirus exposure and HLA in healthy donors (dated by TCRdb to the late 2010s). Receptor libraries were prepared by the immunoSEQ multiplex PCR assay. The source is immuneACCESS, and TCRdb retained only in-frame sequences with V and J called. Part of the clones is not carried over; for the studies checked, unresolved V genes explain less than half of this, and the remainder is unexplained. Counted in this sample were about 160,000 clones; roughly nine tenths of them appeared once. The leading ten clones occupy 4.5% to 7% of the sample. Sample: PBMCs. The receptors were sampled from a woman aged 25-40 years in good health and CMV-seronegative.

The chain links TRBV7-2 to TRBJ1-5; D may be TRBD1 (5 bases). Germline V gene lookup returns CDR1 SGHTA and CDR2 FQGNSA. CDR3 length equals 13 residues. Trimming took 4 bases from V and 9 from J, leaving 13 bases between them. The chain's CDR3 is CASSSQVPGPQHF. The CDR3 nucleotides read TGTGCCAGCAGCTCACAGGTCCCGGGGCCCCAGCATTTT.

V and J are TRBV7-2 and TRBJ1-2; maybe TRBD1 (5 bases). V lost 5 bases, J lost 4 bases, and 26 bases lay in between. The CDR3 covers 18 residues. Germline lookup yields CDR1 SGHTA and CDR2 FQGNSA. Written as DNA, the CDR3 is TGTGCCAGCAGCCGTGATTCAGGGCTTGGACGGTTAGGCTATGGCTACACCTTC. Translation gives CASSRDSGLGRLGYGYTF. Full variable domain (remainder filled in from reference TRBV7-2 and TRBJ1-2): GAGVSQSPSNKVTEKGKDVELRCDPISGHTALYWYRQSLGQGLEFLIYFQGNSAPDKSGLPSDRFSAERTGGSVSTLTIQRTQQEDSAVYLCASSRDSGLGRLGYGYTFGSGTRLTVV.

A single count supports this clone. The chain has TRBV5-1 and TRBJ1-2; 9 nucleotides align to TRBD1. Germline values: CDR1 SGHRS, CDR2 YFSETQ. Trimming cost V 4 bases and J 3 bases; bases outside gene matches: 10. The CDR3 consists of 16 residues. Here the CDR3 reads CASSGPGTGFDYGYTF. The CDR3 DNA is TGCGCCAGCAGCGGACCCGGGACAGGGTTCGACTATGGCTACACCTTC.

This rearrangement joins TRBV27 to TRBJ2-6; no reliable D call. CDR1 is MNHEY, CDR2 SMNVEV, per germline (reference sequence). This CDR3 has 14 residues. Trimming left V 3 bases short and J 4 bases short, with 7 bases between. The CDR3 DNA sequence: TGTGCCAGCAGTTTGCGTGGCGGGGCCAACGTCCTGACTTTC. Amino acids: CASSLRGGANVLTF.

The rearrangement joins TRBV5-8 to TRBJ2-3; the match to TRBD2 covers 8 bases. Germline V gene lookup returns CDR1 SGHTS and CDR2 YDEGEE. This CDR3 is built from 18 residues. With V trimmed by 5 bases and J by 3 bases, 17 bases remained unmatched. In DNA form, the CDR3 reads TGTGCCAGCAGACCTGGCCCCATCCAAGGGACTAGTACAGATACGCAGTATTTT. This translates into CASRPGPIQGTSTDTQYF.

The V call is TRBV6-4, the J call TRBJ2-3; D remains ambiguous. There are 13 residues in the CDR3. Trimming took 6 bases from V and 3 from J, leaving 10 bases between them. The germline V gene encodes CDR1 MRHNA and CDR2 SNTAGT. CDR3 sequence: CASSTTGTDTQYF. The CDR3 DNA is TGTGCCAGCAGCACAACGGGTACAGATACGCAGTATTTT.

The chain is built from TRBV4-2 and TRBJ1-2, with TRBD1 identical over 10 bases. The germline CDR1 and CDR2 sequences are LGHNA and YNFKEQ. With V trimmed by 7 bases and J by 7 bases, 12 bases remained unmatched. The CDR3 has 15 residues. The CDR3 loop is CASTLHRTGGSGYTF. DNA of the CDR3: TGTGCCAGCACCCTTCATAGGACAGGGGGTAGTGGCTACACCTTC.

This CDR3 is CASSLLSPGGVSGANVLTF. The CDR3 region has the DNA TGTGCCAGCAGTTTACTATCCCCAGGGGGAGTCTCTGGGGCCAACGTCCTGACTTTC. This rearrangement joins TRBV28 to TRBJ2-6, with TRBD1 identical over 7 bases. V lost 2 bases and J lost 0; bases outside the gene matches: 10. This CDR3 spans 19 amino acids. Germline V lookup: CDR1 MDHEN, CDR2 SYDVKM.

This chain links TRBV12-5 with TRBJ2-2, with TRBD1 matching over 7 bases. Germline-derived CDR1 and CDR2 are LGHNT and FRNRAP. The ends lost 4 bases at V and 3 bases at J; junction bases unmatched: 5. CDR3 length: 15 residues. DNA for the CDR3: TGTGCTAGTGGTTCAAGGGGGCGCGACACCGGGGAGCTGTTTTTT. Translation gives CASGSRGRDTGELFF.

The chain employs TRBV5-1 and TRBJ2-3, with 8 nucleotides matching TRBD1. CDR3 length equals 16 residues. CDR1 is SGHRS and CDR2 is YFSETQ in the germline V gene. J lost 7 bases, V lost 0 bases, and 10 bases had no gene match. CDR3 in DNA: TGCGCCAGCAGCTTGGCCAACAGGGGGGTTTCTTATACGCAGTATTTT. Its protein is CASSLANRGVSYTQYF.

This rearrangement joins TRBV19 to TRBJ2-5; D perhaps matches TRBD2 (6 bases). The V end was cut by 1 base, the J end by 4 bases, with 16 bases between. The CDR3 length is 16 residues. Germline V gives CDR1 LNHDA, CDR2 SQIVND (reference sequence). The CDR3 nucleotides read TGTGCCAGTAGTATAGGCCTGCTTGGAGGGGCAGAGACCCAGTACTTC. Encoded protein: CASSIGLLGGAETQYF.

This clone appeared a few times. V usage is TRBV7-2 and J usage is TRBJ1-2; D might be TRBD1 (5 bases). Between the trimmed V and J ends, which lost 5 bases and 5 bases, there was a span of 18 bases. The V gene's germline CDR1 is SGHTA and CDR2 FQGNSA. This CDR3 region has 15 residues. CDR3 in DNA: TGTGCCAGCAGCCCCCAAGAGGGGAATTTATATGGCTACACCTTC. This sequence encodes CASSPQEGNLYGYTF.

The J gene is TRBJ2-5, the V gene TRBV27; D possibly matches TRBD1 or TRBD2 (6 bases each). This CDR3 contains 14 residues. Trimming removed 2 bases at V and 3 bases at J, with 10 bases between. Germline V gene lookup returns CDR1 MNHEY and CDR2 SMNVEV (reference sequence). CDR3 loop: CASSLGGLEETQYF. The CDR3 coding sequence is TGTGCCAGCAGTTTAGGGGGGCTGGAAGAGACCCAGTACTTC.

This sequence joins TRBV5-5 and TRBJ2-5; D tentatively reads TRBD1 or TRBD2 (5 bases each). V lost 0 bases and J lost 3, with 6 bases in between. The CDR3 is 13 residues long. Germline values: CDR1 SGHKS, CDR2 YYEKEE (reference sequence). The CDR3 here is CASSLVGEETQYF. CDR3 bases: TGTGCCAGCAGCTTGGTGGGGGAAGAGACCCAGTACTTC.

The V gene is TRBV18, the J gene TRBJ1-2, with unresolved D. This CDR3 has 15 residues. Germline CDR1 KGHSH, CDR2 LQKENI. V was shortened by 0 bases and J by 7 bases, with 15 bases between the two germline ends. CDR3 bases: TGTGCCAGCTCACCACCGACTGGGAGAGAAGGTGGCTACACCTTC. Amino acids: CASSPPTGREGGYTF.